This T cell receptor beta chain is from a study of cytomegalovirus exposure and HLA in healthy donors. The PCR made use of 60 Vbeta and 13 Jbeta primers. Here immunoSEQ multiplex PCR was the method, and the copy in TCRdb shows in-frame clones only, minus some. Of 150,000 to 200,000 clones detected, roughly 80% appear once; the ten largest clones hold about 6%. This CDR3 has 11 residues. V lost 8 bases to trimming and J lost 6 bases, with 11 bases between them. The germline CDR1 and CDR2 sequences are GTSNPN and SVGIG (reference sequence). Healthy bone marrow donors made up the donor group. Findings and caveats of the study: The investigators catalogued some 160 TCR beta chains as cytomegalovirus-associated.

On this clone itself: The target antigen is unknown.

This TCR was sampled from a man between 40 and 49 years old in good health and CMV-seropositive. The gene calls are TRBV30 and TRBJ2-1, with D maybe TRBD2 (5 bases). Sequencing used PBMCs. This CDR3 reads CARFEGNEQFF. The CDR3 DNA reads TGTGCCCGGTTCGAGGGCAATGAGCAGTTCTTC.